This entry features one TCR beta chain sequence. Its antigen is unidentified. The donors, nominally healthy at sampling, likely had unrecorded immune exposures. This sample stems from a study of cytomegalovirus exposure and HLA in healthy donors. Turning to the study itself: Among the roughly 400 genotyped donors, just over 80% were placed in the Caucasian-associated ancestry cluster. Study-wide results and caveats: Association of a missense DCLRE1C variant with TCR beta V- and J-gene trimming was reported in a later analysis.

Trimming removed 3 bases at V and 0 bases at J, with 7 bases between. From germline, CDR1 is SQVTM and CDR2 ANQGSEA. The CDR3 consists of 13 residues. PCR primers comprised 60 Vbeta and 13 Jbeta primers. Assay: immunoSEQ multiplex PCR; the TCRdb copy retains only in-frame clones and omits some. The table records about 150,000 clones, roughly 80% of them present only once. The material sequenced was PBMCs. The chain uses TRBV29-1 and TRBJ2-3, with D hard to call. This sequence was found in a boy between 2 and 10 years old in good health and CMV-seronegative. The DNA for the CDR3 is TGCAGCGTTGATACAGTAAGCACAGATACGCAGTATTTT. It is translated as CSVDTVSTDTQYF.